These 28 T cell receptor beta chains share one sample of origin, sequenced in a study of shared clonotypes between healthy human individuals. Only in-frame clones appear in the TCRdb table, and some are missing; sequencing was by immunoSEQ multiplex PCR. Of around 1,100,000 clones in the sample, approximately 75% are singletons; the top ten hold 0.89%. Source material: memory CD4+ T cells from PBMCs. Subset indicated: CD45RA-negative fraction. The receptors originated from a man between 18 and 35 years old in good health. Some clones in this sample may be carry-over from other donors' samples.

Regarding this clone: Other DNA sequences within the sample encode an identical CDR3. The chain has TRBV6-5 and TRBJ2-5; the D is unclear. The germline V and J ends were trimmed by 5 bases and 7 bases, with 8 bases remaining between them. In germline, CDR1 is MNHEY, CDR2 SVGAGI. The CDR3 is 11 residues long. CDR3 bases: TGTGCCAGCAGTCCCGGTCGGACCCAGTACTTC. Amino acid sequence: CASSPGRTQYF.

The chain employs TRBV9 and TRBJ2-1; 9 bases are shared with TRBD1. Trimming took 3 bases from V and 5 from J; bases not matched to a gene: 9. Germline CDR1 reads SGDLS; CDR2 reads YYNGEE. The CDR3 totals 16 residues. The chain's CDR3 is CASSEHPGQGNNEQFF. The CDR3 DNA follows: TGTGCCAGCAGCGAACATCCGGGACAGGGAAACAATGAGCAGTTCTTC.

The chain has TRBV4-1 and TRBJ2-3, with D unresolved. Germline V CDR1 and CDR2: MGHRA, YSYEKL. Trimming shortened V by 1 base and J by 0 bases, and 8 bases separated the two germline ends. The CDR3 consists of 15 residues. The CDR3 spells CASSQGDGSTDTQYF. The CDR3 bases are TGCGCCAGCAGCCAAGGCGACGGTAGCACAGATACGCAGTATTTT.

V gene TRBV2 combines with J gene TRBJ1-1; no definite D call. Deletions cut 4 bases from V and 0 bases from J, with 15 bases between. The germline CDR1 and CDR2 sequences are SNHLY and FYNNEI. The CDR3 spans 16 residues. The CDR3 nucleotides are TGTGCCAGCAGTGCCCTACGGGAAGAGGTGAACACTGAAGCTTTCTTT. Encoded protein: CASSALREEVNTEAFF.

This clone was detected once. J is TRBJ1-5 and V is TRBV5-8; tentatively, D is TRBD1 (6 bases). The V gene's germline CDR1 is SGHTS and CDR2 YDEGEE. V lost 5 bases and J 2 bases, leaving 14 bases between the germline ends. This CDR3 spans 15 amino acids. The CDR3, as DNA: TGTGCCAGCAGAAGGGGCGCAGGGGGCAATCAGCCCCAGCATTTT. Translated, it gives CASRRGAGGNQPQHF.

The count of this clone is one. V gene TRBV18 combines with J gene TRBJ2-7; D might be TRBD2 (5 bases). Germline V gene data show CDR1 as KGHSH and CDR2 as LQKENI. This CDR3 is built from 13 residues. V lost 1 base to trimming and J lost 6 bases, with 10 bases between them. CDR3 DNA sequence: TGTGCCAGCTCACCACGGACGGGGTCCGAGCAGTACTTC. Translation gives CASSPRTGSEQYF.

This CDR3 is CASSLYGNTIYF. Written as DNA, the CDR3 is TGTGCCAGCAGCTTGTACGGAAACACCATATATTTT. The J gene is TRBJ1-3, the V gene TRBV5-6; D is unresolved. The CDR3 loop spans 12 amino acids. Germline CDR1 SGHDT, CDR2 YYEEEE. V dropped 1 base and J dropped 4 bases, with 3 bases sitting between them.

This clone was seen just once. This rearrangement joins TRBV28 to TRBJ2-5, with 8 nucleotides matching TRBD2. The CDR3 spans 14 residues. After removal of 6 bases from V and 2 bases from J, the junction contained 5 bases not matched to a gene. The germline V gene has CDR1 MDHEN and CDR2 SYDVKM. CDR3 nucleotide sequence: TGTGCCAGCAGGTTAGCGGGGCTTCAAGAGACCCAGTACTTC. It translates to CASRLAGLQETQYF.

This sequence joins TRBV10-1 and TRBJ2-2; D uncertain. Trimming stripped 6 bases from V and 8 bases from J, with 10 bases between. This CDR3 is 12 amino acids long. Germline V lookup: CDR1 WNHNN, CDR2 SYGVQD (reference sequence). CDR3 sequence: CASSRNLGELFF. Written as DNA, the CDR3 is TGCGCCAGCAGCAGGAATTTGGGGGAGCTGTTTTTT.

This clone was seen more than once but under ten times. V and J are TRBV14 and TRBJ2-7, with TRBD2 as a possible D gene (7 bases). Germline V CDR1 and CDR2: SGHDN, FVKESK. The length of the CDR3 is 15 residues. V was shortened by 4 bases and J by 3 bases, with 16 bases between the two germline ends. In DNA form, the CDR3 reads TGTGCCAGCAGCCCCCCCGGGGGGCGATACTACGAGCAGTACTTC. Amino acid sequence: CASSPPGGRYYEQYF.

The chain combines TRBV27 with TRBJ1-1; TRBD1 agrees at 7 bases. J was trimmed by 1 base and V by 6 bases; bases with no gene match: 20. This CDR3 spans 19 amino acids. Germline CDR1 and CDR2: MNHEY and SMNVEV (reference sequence). CDR3 nucleotides: TGTGCCAGCAGGCTAGCCACAGGGGCGGGGGCTTGGAGGAACACTGAAGCTTTCTTT. Translated, it gives CASRLATGAGAWRNTEAFF.

A note on this clone: At one end the junction does not follow the germline gene, possibly because of a read error. V is TRBV7-7 and J is TRBJ2-2; TRBD2 aligns across 9 bases. The CDR3 is 16 amino acids. Germline lookup yields CDR1 SSHAT and CDR2 FNYEAQ (reference sequence). The CDR3 DNA reads TGTGCTAGCAGCTTAGCCGGCGGGAGGGCCGGCGGGGAGCTGTTTTTT. Translating gives CASSLAGGRAGGELFF.

This clone was found a few times. This rearrangement joins TRBV28 to TRBJ1-5, with 7 bases aligning to TRBD1. Losses at the gene ends were 7 bases for V and 6 bases for J; bases not matched to a gene: 12. Germline V gene sequence: CDR1 MDHEN, CDR2 SYDVKM. This CDR3 contains 15 residues. The CDR3: CASNSGGGHSQPQHF. The CDR3 DNA sequence: TGTGCCAGCAATTCAGGGGGGGGTCATAGTCAGCCCCAGCATTTT.

This chain joins TRBV2 and TRBJ2-1; D is unresolved. V was trimmed by 7 bases and J by 4 bases, leaving 14 bases between them. The CDR3 is made up of 14 amino acids. From germline, CDR1 is SNHLY and CDR2 FYNNEI. The CDR3, as DNA: TGTGCCAGCATAGGCCTTATTCTTTACAATGAGCAGTTCTTC. Residues: CASIGLILYNEQFF.

The chain recombines TRBV25-1 with TRBJ1-4, with a possible D match to TRBD1 (6 bases). The V and J ends lost 2 bases and 0 bases respectively, with 10 bases between them. This CDR3 is 16 amino acids long. Germline lookup yields CDR1 MGHDK and CDR2 SYGVNS. CDR3 protein: CASSEGGQPTNEKLFF. The CDR3 DNA is TGTGCCAGCAGTGAAGGTGGACAGCCAACTAATGAAAAACTGTTTTTT.

V usage is TRBV7-8 and J usage is TRBJ2-7; unclear D gene. The CDR3 is 11 amino acids. Trimming shortened V by 5 bases and J by 3 bases, and 5 bases separated the two germline ends. Germline loops: CDR1 SGHVS, CDR2 FQNEAQ. In nucleotides, the CDR3 is TGTGCCAGCAGCGAGAACTACGAGCAGTACTTC. Translated: CASSENYEQYF.

J is TRBJ2-1 and V is TRBV4-1; no definite D call. Germline assignment: CDR1 MGHRA and CDR2 YSYEKL. The V end was cut by 4 bases, the J end by 1 base, with 11 bases between. This CDR3 is 15 amino acids long. CDR3 protein: CASSRGPSSYNEQFF. CDR3 sequence (DNA): TGCGCCAGCAGCCGCGGCCCCAGTTCCTACAATGAGCAGTTCTTC.

This chain links TRBV5-8 with TRBJ2-2; the D is unclear. Germline CDR1 reads SGHTS; CDR2 reads YDEGEE. Trimming left V 1 base short and J 6 bases short, with 7 bases between. The CDR3 spans 13 residues. CDR3 amino acids: CASSLFVAGELFF. DNA for the CDR3: TGTGCCAGCAGCTTGTTTGTTGCCGGGGAGCTGTTTTTT.

This chain uses TRBV18 with TRBJ2-7; TRBD1 is a possible D gene (6 bases). The germline CDR1 and CDR2 sequences are KGHSH and LQKENI. The CDR3 runs 17 residues. Trimming left V 3 bases short and J 2 bases short, with 20 bases between. CDR3 in amino acids: CASSPLPQQGRTYEQYF. The CDR3 DNA reads as TGTGCCAGCTCACCCCTCCCCCAACAGGGACGCACCTACGAGCAGTACTTC.

This clone was recorded once. This rearrangement joins TRBV7-2 to TRBJ2-7; 8 bases agree with TRBD1. The germline CDR1 and CDR2 sequences are SGHTA and FQGNSA. CDR3 length: 15 amino acids. V lost 5 bases, J lost 4 bases, and 10 bases stayed unmatched. Here the CDR3 reads CASSAHRTGQYEQYF. The CDR3 nucleotides read TGTGCCAGCAGCGCGCACCGGACAGGGCAGTACGAGCAGTACTTC.

This chain links TRBV28 with TRBJ1-1; D is uncertain. The CDR3 has 12 residues. V was pared by 4 bases and J by 0 bases, with 3 bases between. CDR1 MDHEN and CDR2 SYDVKM come from the germline V gene. The DNA for the CDR3 is TGTGCCAGCAGTTCGATGAACACTGAAGCTTTCTTT. Encoded protein: CASSSMNTEAFF.

This clone was picked up one time. The chain is built from TRBV30 and TRBJ2-7; D uncertain. Germline lookup yields CDR1 GTSNPN and CDR2 SVGIG (reference sequence). Between the trimmed V and J ends, which lost 4 bases and 2 bases, there was a span of 15 bases. CDR3 size: 14 residues. CDR3 nucleotides: TGTGCCTGGATTATAAGAGGCCCGACCTACGAGCAGTACTTC. Its translation: CAWIIRGPTYEQYF.

V and J are TRBV30 and TRBJ1-1; 8 bases fit TRBD1. V was pared by 3 bases and J by 7 bases, with 1 base of the junction left unmatched. Looked up from germline, CDR1 is GTSNPN and CDR2 is SVGIG (reference sequence). The CDR3 sequence is 11 residues long. CDR3 loop: CAWRDRGEAFF. CDR3 sequence (DNA): TGTGCCTGGAGAGACAGGGGTGAAGCTTTCTTT.

This clone was seen only a few times. V gene TRBV5-4 combines with J gene TRBJ1-2; 8 bases match TRBD1. CDR3 size: 15 residues. V was pared by 4 bases and J by 5 bases, with 10 bases of the junction left unmatched. Per germline, CDR1 SGHNT and CDR2 YYREEE (reference sequence). This chain's CDR3 is CASSPTGTGVYGYTF. CDR3 coding DNA: TGTGCCAGCAGCCCAACCGGGACAGGAGTATATGGCTACACCTTC.

This clone was detected ten times or more. The chain has TRBV6-5 and TRBJ1-2; D is undetermined. With 6 bases removed from V and 0 bases from J, the gap between germline ends came to 8 bases. Germline V lookup: CDR1 MNHEY, CDR2 SVGAGI. The CDR3 contains 13 residues. The CDR3, as DNA: TGTGCCAGCAGACTGGACGCTAACTATGGCTACACCTTC. This gives the protein CASRLDANYGYTF.

Of note for this clone: The sample contains more than one DNA sequence encoding this CDR3. The J gene is TRBJ2-2, the V gene TRBV5-1; 10 nucleotides line up with TRBD2. The V gene's germline CDR1 is SGHRS and CDR2 YFSETQ. The V gene end was trimmed by 1 base and the J gene end by 4 bases; junction bases not matched to a gene: 4. The CDR3 totals 16 residues. CDR3 in DNA: TGCGCCAGCAGCTTGCTAGCGGGAGTATCCACCGGGGAGCTGTTTTTT. It is translated as CASSLLAGVSTGELFF.

The chain combines TRBV6-5 with TRBJ2-1; TRBD2 agrees at 13 bases. The V and J ends lost 2 bases and 9 bases, in that order; junction bases with no gene match: 4. The CDR3 runs 15 residues. Germline CDR1 MNHEY, CDR2 SVGAGI. DNA of the CDR3: TGTGCCAGCAGTTACATCGGGACTAGCGGGACTGAGCAGTTCTTC. This encodes CASSYIGTSGTEQFF.

This chain joins TRBV5-4 and TRBJ1-2, with D hard to call. The CDR3 sequence is 14 residues long. Trimming cost V 0 bases and J 4 bases, with 10 bases left between them. Per the germline V gene, CDR1 is SGHNT and CDR2 is YYREEE (reference sequence). The CDR3, as DNA: TGTGCCAGCAGCTTGGGGCCGAGTCTCTATGGCTACACCTTC. Its protein is CASSLGPSLYGYTF.